The 4 T cell receptor beta chains below come from one sample, sequenced in a study of shared clonotypes between healthy human individuals. Clones were read by immunoSEQ multiplex PCR, and TCRdb kept only the in-frame ones, dropping some. This table holds about 2.4 million clones, around 94% found once. Sample: naive CD4+ T cells sorted from blood. Subset in this sample: CD45RA+ positively selected. All receptors derive from a man between 18 and 29 years old in good health.

The rearrangement links TRBV30 to TRBJ2-7; weak D call: TRBD1 (5 bases). Trimming took 0 bases from V and 8 from J, leaving 17 bases between them. The germline gives CDR1 GTSNPN, CDR2 SVGIG (reference sequence). The CDR3 covers 14 residues. CDR3 nucleotides: TGTGCCTGGAGTGTTCGCGCAGGGCGTGGGAAGCAGTACTTC. Its protein product is CAWSVRAGRGKQYF.

The chain carries TRBV7-8 and TRBJ2-1; tentative D call: TRBD1 (5 bases). The CDR3 length is 12 residues. V dropped 7 bases and J dropped 15 bases, with 19 bases sitting between them. Per germline, CDR1 SGHVS and CDR2 FQNEAQ. The CDR3 here is CASNSKGPQRFF. CDR3 DNA sequence: TGTGCCAGCAATAGCAAGGGGCCCCAACGGTTCTTC.

With respect to this clone: The sample carries other DNA sequences with the same CDR3. The chain has TRBV5-4 and TRBJ2-2; TRBD2 agrees at 9 bases. The CDR3 contains 15 residues. The germline V gene encodes CDR1 SGHNT and CDR2 YYREEE (reference sequence). Trimming took 0 bases from V and 5 from J; bases not matched to a gene: 2. CDR3 loop: CASSLVAGGTGELFF. The CDR3 nucleotides read TGTGCCAGCAGCTTGGTGGCGGGAGGGACCGGGGAGCTGTTTTTT.

V is TRBV4-3 and J is TRBJ2-3; 12 bases are a match to TRBD2. Germline values: CDR1 LGHNA, CDR2 YSLEER. The CDR3 length is 20 residues. V trimming: 1 base; J trimming: 1 base; junction bases outside the gene matches: 12. CDR3 sequence: CASSQVTSGSGLKGTDTQYF. For the CDR3, the DNA is TGCGCCAGCAGCCAAGTGACTAGCGGGAGTGGATTGAAGGGCACAGATACGCAGTATTTT.